Here is one T cell receptor beta chain with its context. Its antigen is currently unknown. This specimen comes from a study of Ad26.COV2.S vaccination and SARS-CoV-2 variants. This CDR3 spans 13 amino acids. Germline values: CDR1 LNHDA, CDR2 SQIVND (reference sequence). J lost 7 bases, V lost 4 bases, and 4 bases had no gene match. Treatment reported: around 19 received Ad26.COV2.S at low or high dose, single or two shots; about 5 received placebo; per-sample allocation not given. The samples date from day 63 after the first vaccine or placebo injection. Study-level results: Vaccine recipients had higher spike-specific TCR breadth than placebo recipients.

Assay used: immunoSEQ multiplex PCR; TCRdb lists only in-frame clones, some missing. There are about 350,000 clones in the sample; around 83% occur only once, and roughly 3.1% lies in the top ten. This sequence originates from a person between 18 and 65 years old who received the Ad26.COV2.S COVID-19 vaccine or a placebo. The chain joins TRBV19 to TRBJ1-5; 7 bases agree with TRBD1. The source was peripheral blood, collected in a trial of Ad26.COV2.S vaccine versus placebo. The CDR3 is CASSSDRDQPQHF. Here the CDR3 DNA reads TGTGCCAGTAGTAGCGACAGGGACCAGCCCCAGCATTTT.